One and the same sample provided the 15 T cell receptor beta chains below, sequenced in a study of cytomegalovirus exposure and HLA in healthy donors. Vbeta (60) and Jbeta (13) primers were used in the PCR. Data came from immunoSEQ multiplex PCR; TCRdb stores just in-frame clones and leaves some out. The table includes around 200,000 clones, roughly 84% detected once. Sequenced material: PBMCs. The receptors derive from a man aged 45-65 years in good health and CMV-seronegative.

Worth noting for this clone: Other DNA sequences within the sample encode an identical CDR3. The rearrangement joins TRBV30 to TRBJ2-7; 10 nucleotides align to TRBD1. Per germline, CDR1 GTSNPN and CDR2 SVGIG (reference sequence). The CDR3 has 17 residues. V was pared by 1 base and J by 4 bases, with 13 bases of the junction left unmatched. CDR3 amino acids: CAWSGGPAGTGDYEQYF. The CDR3 DNA reads TGTGCCTGGAGTGGGGGACCCGCCGGGACAGGGGATTACGAGCAGTACTTC.

The chain employs TRBV28 and TRBJ2-7, with TRBD1 as a possible D gene (5 bases). CDR1 is MDHEN, CDR2 SYDVKM, per germline. Trimming cost V 6 bases and J 1 base, with 7 bases left between them. The CDR3 length is 12 residues. The CDR3 sequence: CASSPGSYEQYF. The CDR3 DNA reads as TGTGCCAGCAGCCCAGGGTCCTACGAGCAGTACTTC.

The chain is built from TRBV30 and TRBJ1-5, with D possibly matching TRBD1 (5 bases). Germline CDR1 is GTSNPN and CDR2 is SVGIG (reference sequence). The CDR3 covers 13 residues. V shed 5 bases and J shed 10 bases, with 18 bases lying between them. The CDR3 nucleotides are TGTGCCTGGTCTCCGGGGAGGGACCTTCCCCAGCATTTT. Its translation: CAWSPGRDLPQHF.

This clone appeared once. V usage is TRBV2 and J usage is TRBJ2-3; 10 nucleotides match TRBD1. The germline gives CDR1 SNHLY, CDR2 FYNNEI. CDR3 length: 16 residues. Trimming cost V 6 bases and J 0 bases; bases outside gene matches: 6. The CDR3 here is CASRDGTGVSTDTQYF. DNA for the CDR3: TGTGCCAGCAGAGATGGGACAGGGGTTAGCACAGATACGCAGTATTTT.

The rearrangement uses TRBV11-2 and TRBJ2-3, with 11 bases identical to TRBD2. Looked up from germline, CDR1 is SGHAT and CDR2 is FQNNGV. Germline trimming cut 3 bases from V and 0 bases from J; bases unmatched to any gene: 8. The CDR3 extends over 18 amino acids. CDR3 coding DNA: TGTGCCAGCAGCTTGGTCCTAGCGGGAGGAACAAGCACAGATACGCAGTATTTT. It encodes CASSLVLAGGTSTDTQYF. Full variable domain (outside the CDR3, taken from reference TRBV11-2 and TRBJ2-3): EAGVAQSPRYKIIEKRQSVAFWCNPISGHATLYWYQQILGQGPKLLIQFQNNGVVDDSQLPKDRFSAERLKGVDSTLKIQPAKLEDSAVYLCASSLVLAGGTSTDTQYFGPGTRLTVL.

The chain combines TRBV28 with TRBJ2-7, with TRBD2 matching 9 bases. There are 17 residues in the CDR3. V lost 2 bases, J lost 4 bases, and 12 bases stayed unmatched. The germline V gene encodes CDR1 MDHEN and CDR2 SYDVKM. CDR3 amino acids: CASSLLSPSGMSYEQYF. The CDR3, as DNA: TGTGCCAGCAGTTTACTTAGTCCTAGCGGGATGAGTTACGAGCAGTACTTC.

This clone has only a few counts. The chain is built from TRBV6-5 and TRBJ1-2; D remains ambiguous. The CDR3 is made up of 14 amino acids. V was pared by 6 bases and J by 4 bases, with 15 bases between. The V gene's germline CDR1 is MNHEY and CDR2 SVGAGI. CDR3 residues: CASSARGLTYGYTF. CDR3 DNA sequence: TGTGCCAGCAGCGCCAGAGGGTTGACCTATGGCTACACCTTC.

This sequence joins TRBV6-1 and TRBJ2-7; TRBD1 aligns across 12 bases. The CDR3 sequence is 18 residues long. The V gene end was trimmed by 4 bases and the J gene end by 1 base; junction bases not matched to a gene: 11. Per germline, CDR1 MNHNS and CDR2 SASEGT. CDR3 sequence: CASSAGPGQGASSYEQYF. For the CDR3, the DNA is TGTGCCAGCAGTGCAGGACCGGGACAGGGGGCCTCTTCCTACGAGCAGTACTTC.

V and J are TRBV19 and TRBJ2-5; possible D gene TRBD2, 7 bases. Between the trimmed V and J ends, which lost 7 bases and 0 bases, there was a span of 15 bases. The germline V gene has CDR1 LNHDA and CDR2 SQIVND (reference sequence). The CDR3 loop spans 15 amino acids. CDR3 in amino acids: CASMGGGKYQETQYF. The CDR3 DNA sequence: TGTGCCAGTATGGGAGGGGGGAAGTACCAAGAGACCCAGTACTTC.

This chain links TRBV9 with TRBJ2-7; D remains ambiguous. This CDR3 contains 14 residues. Trimming left V 0 bases short and J 3 bases short, with 10 bases between. Germline CDR1 reads SGDLS; CDR2 reads YYNGEE. Here the CDR3 reads CASSVDGQDYEQYF. CDR3 nucleotide sequence: TGTGCCAGCAGCGTAGATGGGCAAGACTACGAGCAGTACTTC.

The CDR3 bases are TGTGCCAGCAGCCAGTCCGGGACTAGCAGGACCGGGGAGCTGTTTTTT. Encoded protein: CASSQSGTSRTGELFF. The chain joins TRBV4-2 to TRBJ2-2; 9 nucleotides align to TRBD2. The germline CDR1 and CDR2 sequences are LGHNA and YNFKEQ. This CDR3 contains 16 residues. The V and J ends lost 3 bases and 5 bases, in that order; junction bases with no gene match: 7.

This chain links TRBV29-1 with TRBJ2-1, with 8 positions matching TRBD1. The CDR3 has 16 amino acids. The germline gives CDR1 SQVTM, CDR2 ANQGSEA. V dropped 5 bases and J dropped 8; count of bases not matched to a gene: 17. The CDR3 sequence: CSVPSPGGVHFDEQFF. In DNA, the CDR3 is TGCAGCGTTCCCAGTCCAGGGGGCGTTCATTTTGATGAGCAGTTCTTC.

This clone was seen a handful of times. V gene TRBV2 combines with J gene TRBJ1-3; no clear D gene. V lost 5 bases and J 0 bases, leaving 5 bases between the germline ends. The CDR3 covers 13 residues. Germline lookup yields CDR1 SNHLY and CDR2 FYNNEI. The CDR3 region is CASSFNSGNTIYF. In DNA form, the CDR3 reads TGTGCCAGCAGTTTTAACTCTGGAAACACCATATATTTT.

The chain couples TRBV7-9 to TRBJ2-2; D unresolved. CDR3 length: 15 amino acids. Germline V gives CDR1 SEHNR, CDR2 FQNEAQ (reference sequence). Trimming shortened V by 1 base and J by 2 bases, and 8 bases separated the two germline ends. Here the CDR3 reads CASSLGRPNTGELFF. CDR3 DNA sequence: TGTGCCAGCAGCTTAGGCAGGCCTAACACCGGGGAGCTGTTTTTT.

CDR3 nucleotides: TGCGCCAGCAGCCCTACCCCGGGACAGCGCGAAGCTTTCTTT. It codes for CASSPTPGQREAFF. V usage is TRBV5-1 and J usage is TRBJ1-1; 7 nucleotides match TRBD1. Germline lookup yields CDR1 SGHRS and CDR2 YFSETQ. The J segment lost 8 bases and the V segment lost 4 bases, leaving 11 bases of the junction unmatched. The CDR3 spans 14 residues.